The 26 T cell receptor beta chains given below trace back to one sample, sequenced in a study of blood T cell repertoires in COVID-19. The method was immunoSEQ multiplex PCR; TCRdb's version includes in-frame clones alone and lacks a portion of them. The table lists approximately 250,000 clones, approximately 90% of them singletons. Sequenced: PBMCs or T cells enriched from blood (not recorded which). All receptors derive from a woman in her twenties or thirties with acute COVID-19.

CDR3 DNA: TGTGCCAGCAGCTATCTTCGCTACGAGCAGTACTTC. This gives the protein CASSYLRYEQYF. V usage is TRBV11-2 and J usage is TRBJ2-7; D remains ambiguous. Per the germline V gene, CDR1 is SGHAT and CDR2 is FQNNGV. This CDR3 spans 12 amino acids. Trimming pared 4 bases from V and 3 bases from J, leaving 7 bases between.

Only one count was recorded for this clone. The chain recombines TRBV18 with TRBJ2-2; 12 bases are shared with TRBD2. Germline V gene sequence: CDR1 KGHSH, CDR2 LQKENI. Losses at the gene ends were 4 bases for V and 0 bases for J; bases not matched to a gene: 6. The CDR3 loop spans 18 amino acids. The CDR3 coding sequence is TGTGCCAGCTCACTACGGACTAGCGGGGTATCGAACACCGGGGAGCTGTTTTTT. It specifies CASSLRTSGVSNTGELFF. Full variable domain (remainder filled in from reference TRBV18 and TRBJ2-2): NAGVMQNPRHLVRRRGQEARLRCSPMKGHSHVYWYRQLPEEGLKFMVYLQKENIIDESGMPKERFSAEFPKEGPSILRIQQVVRGDSAAYFCASSLRTSGVSNTGELFFGEGSRLTVL.

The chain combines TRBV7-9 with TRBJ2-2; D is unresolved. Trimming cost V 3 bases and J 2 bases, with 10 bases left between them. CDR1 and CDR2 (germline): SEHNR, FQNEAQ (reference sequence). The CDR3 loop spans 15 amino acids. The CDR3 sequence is CASSFYEVNTGELFF. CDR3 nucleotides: TGTGCCAGCAGCTTCTACGAGGTCAACACCGGGGAGCTGTTTTTT.

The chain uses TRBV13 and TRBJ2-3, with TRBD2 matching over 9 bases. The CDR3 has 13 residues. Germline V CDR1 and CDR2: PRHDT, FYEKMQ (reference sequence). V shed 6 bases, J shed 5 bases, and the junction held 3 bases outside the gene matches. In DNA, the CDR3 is TGTGCCAGCAGGTGGACTAGCGAAGATACGCAGTATTTT. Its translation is CASRWTSEDTQYF.

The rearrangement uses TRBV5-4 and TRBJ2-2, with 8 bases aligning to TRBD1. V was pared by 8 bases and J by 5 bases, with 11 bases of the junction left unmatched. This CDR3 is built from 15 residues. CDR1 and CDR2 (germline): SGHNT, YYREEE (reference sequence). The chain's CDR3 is CASNSQGVETGELFF. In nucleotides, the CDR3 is TGTGCCAGTAATTCACAGGGGGTAGAGACCGGGGAGCTGTTTTTT.

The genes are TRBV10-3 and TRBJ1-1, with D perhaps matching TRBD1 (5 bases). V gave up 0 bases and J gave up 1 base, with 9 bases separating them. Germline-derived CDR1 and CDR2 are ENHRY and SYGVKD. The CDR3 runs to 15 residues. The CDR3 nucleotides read TGTGCCATCAGTGAGTCGGGGCTCCAGAACACTGAAGCTTTCTTT. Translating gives CAISESGLQNTEAFF.

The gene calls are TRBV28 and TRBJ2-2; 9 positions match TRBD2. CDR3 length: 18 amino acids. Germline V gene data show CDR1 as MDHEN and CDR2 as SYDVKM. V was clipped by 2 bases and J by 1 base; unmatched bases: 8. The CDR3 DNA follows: TGTGCCAGCAGTTTAAGTCTGACACTAGCGGGGAACACCGGGGAGCTGTTTTTT. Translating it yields CASSLSLTLAGNTGELFF.

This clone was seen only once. CDR3 bases: TGTGCCATTACCCCCGGGACTAGTAATTACAATGAGCAGTTCTTC. The encoded protein is CAITPGTSNYNEQFF. V and J are TRBV28 and TRBJ2-1, with 8 bases identical to TRBD2. Germline values: CDR1 MDHEN, CDR2 SYDVKM. This CDR3 is 15 amino acids long. After removal of 10 bases from V and 4 bases from J, the junction contained 12 bases not matched to a gene. The whole variable domain, filled in from reference TRBV28 and TRBJ2-1, reads DVKVTQSSRYLVKRTGEKVFLECVQDMDHENMFWYRQDPGLGLRLIYFSYDVKMKEKGDIPEGYSVSREKKERFSLILESASTNQTSMYLCAITPGTSNYNEQFFGPGTRLTVL.

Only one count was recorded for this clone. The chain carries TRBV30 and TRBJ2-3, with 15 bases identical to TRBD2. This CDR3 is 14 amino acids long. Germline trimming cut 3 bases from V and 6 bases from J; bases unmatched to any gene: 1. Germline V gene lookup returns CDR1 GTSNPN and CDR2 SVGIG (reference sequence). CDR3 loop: CAWRGTSGRDTQYF. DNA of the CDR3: TGTGCCTGGAGGGGGACTAGCGGGAGGGATACGCAGTATTTT.

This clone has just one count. CDR3 region: CASSPLSPSGNQPQHF. The CDR3 coding sequence is TGTGCCAGCTCACCACTGTCACCCTCGGGAAATCAGCCCCAGCATTTT. This rearrangement joins TRBV18 to TRBJ1-5; no firm D call. CDR3 size: 16 residues. V lost 1 base to trimming and J lost 4 bases, with 14 bases between them. Per the germline V gene, CDR1 is KGHSH and CDR2 is LQKENI. The entire variable domain, with the rest obtained from reference TRBV18 and TRBJ1-5, is as follows: NAGVMQNPRHLVRRRGQEARLRCSPMKGHSHVYWYRQLPEEGLKFMVYLQKENIIDESGMPKERFSAEFPKEGPSILRIQQVVRGDSAAYFCASSPLSPSGNQPQHFGDGTRLSIL.

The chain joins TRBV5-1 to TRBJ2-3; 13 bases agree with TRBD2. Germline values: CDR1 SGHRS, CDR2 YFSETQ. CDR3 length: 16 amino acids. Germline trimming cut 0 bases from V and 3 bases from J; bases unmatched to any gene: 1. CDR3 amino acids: CASSLEGLAGTDTQYF. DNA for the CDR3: TGCGCCAGCAGCTTGGAGGGACTAGCGGGAACAGATACGCAGTATTTT.

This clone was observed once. The CDR3 sequence: CASSQAGTGVAGELFF. The CDR3 nucleotides read TGCGCCAGCAGCCAAGCCGGGACAGGGGTGGCCGGGGAGCTGTTTTTT. This sequence joins TRBV4-3 and TRBJ2-2; 10 bases match TRBD1. Per the germline V gene, CDR1 is LGHNA and CDR2 is YSLEER. V lost 1 base, J lost 6 bases, and 5 bases stayed unmatched. The CDR3 sequence is 16 residues long.

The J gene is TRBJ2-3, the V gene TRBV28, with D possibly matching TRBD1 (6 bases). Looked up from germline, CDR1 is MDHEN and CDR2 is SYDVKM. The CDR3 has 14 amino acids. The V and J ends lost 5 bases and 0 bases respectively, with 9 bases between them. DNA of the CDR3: TGTGCCAGCAGTCTCGACAGGAGCACAGATACGCAGTATTTT. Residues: CASSLDRSTDTQYF.

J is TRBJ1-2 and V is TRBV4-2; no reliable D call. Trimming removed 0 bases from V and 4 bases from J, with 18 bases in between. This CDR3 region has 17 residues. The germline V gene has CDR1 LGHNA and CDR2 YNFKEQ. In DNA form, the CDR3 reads TGTGCCAGCAGCCAAGATGAGGTCGGAGGAGACTTCTATGGCTACACCTTC. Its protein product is CASSQDEVGGDFYGYTF.

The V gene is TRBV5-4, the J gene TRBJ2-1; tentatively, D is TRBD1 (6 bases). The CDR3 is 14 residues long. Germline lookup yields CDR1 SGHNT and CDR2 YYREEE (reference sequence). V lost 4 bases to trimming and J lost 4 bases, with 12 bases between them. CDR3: CASSRVGQYNEQFF. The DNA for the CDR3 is TGTGCCAGCAGCCGGGTTGGACAGTACAATGAGCAGTTCTTC.

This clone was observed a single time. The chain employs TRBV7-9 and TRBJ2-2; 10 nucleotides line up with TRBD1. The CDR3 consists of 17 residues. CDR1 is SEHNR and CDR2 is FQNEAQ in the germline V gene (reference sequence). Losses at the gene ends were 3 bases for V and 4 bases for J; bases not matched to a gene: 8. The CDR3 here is CASSFMTGGAGTGELFF. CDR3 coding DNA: TGTGCCAGCAGCTTCATGACAGGGGGCGCGGGCACCGGGGAGCTGTTTTTT. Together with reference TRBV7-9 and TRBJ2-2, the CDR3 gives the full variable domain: DTGVSQNPRHKITKRGQNVTFRCDPISEHNRLYWYRQTLGQGPEFLTYFQNEAQLEKSRLLSDRFSAERPKGSFSTLEIQRTEQGDSAMYLCASSFMTGGAGTGELFFGEGSRLTVL.

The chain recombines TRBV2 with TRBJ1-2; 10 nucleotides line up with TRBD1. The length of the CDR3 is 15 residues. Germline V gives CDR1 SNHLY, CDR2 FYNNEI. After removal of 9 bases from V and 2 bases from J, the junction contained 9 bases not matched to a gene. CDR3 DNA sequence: TGTGCCAGGAGACCGCGACAGGGGGCAAACTATGGCTACACCTTC. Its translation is CARRPRQGANYGYTF. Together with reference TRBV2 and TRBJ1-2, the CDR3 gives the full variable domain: EPEVTQTPSHQVTQMGQEVILRCVPISNHLYFYWYRQILGQKVEFLVSFYNNEISEKSEIFDDQFSVERPDGSNFTLKIRSTKLEDSAMYFCARRPRQGANYGYTFGSGTRLTVV.

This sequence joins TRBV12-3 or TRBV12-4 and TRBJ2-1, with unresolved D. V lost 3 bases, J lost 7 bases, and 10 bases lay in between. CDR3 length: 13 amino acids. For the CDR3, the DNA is TGTGCCAGCAGTTTTAGCAGATTAAATGAGCAGTTCTTC. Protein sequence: CASSFSRLNEQFF.

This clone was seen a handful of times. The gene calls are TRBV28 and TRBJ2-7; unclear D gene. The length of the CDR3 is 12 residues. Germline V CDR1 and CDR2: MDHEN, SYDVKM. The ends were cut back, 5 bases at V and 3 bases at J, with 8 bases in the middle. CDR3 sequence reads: CASSPGYYEQYF. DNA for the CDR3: TGTGCCAGCAGTCCAGGTTACTACGAGCAGTACTTC. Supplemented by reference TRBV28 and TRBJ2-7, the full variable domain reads DVKVTQSSRYLVKRTGEKVFLECVQDMDHENMFWYRQDPGLGLRLIYFSYDVKMKEKGDIPEGYSVSREKKERFSLILESASTNQTSMYLCASSPGYYEQYFGPGTRLTVT.

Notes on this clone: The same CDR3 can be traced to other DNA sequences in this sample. This CDR3 is CASSPRSGTDTGELFF. In DNA, the CDR3 is TGCGCCAGCAGCCCTAGAAGCGGGACGGACACCGGGGAGCTGTTTTTT. This rearrangement joins TRBV5-1 to TRBJ2-2, with 7 bases lining up with TRBD2. Germline V gene data show CDR1 as SGHRS and CDR2 as YFSETQ. Trimming removed 4 bases from V and 3 bases from J; junction bases left unmatched: 9. The CDR3 consists of 16 residues.

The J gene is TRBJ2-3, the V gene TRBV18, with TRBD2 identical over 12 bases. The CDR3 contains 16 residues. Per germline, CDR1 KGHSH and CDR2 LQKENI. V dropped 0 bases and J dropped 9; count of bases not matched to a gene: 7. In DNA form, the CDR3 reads TGTGCCAGCTCACCACCCCTAGCGGGAGGGCCGGCGACGCAGTATTTT. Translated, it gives CASSPPLAGGPATQYF.

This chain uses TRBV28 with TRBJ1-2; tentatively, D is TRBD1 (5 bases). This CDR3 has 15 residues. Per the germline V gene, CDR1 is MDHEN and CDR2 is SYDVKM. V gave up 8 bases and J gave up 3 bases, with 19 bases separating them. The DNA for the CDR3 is TGTGCCAGCTCGGGCCAGGGCTTGAAGGACTATGGCTACACCTTC. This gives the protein CASSGQGLKDYGYTF.

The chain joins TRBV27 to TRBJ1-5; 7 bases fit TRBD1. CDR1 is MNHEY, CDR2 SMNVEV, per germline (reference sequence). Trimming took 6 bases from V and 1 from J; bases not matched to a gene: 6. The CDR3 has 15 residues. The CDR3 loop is CASRIEGASNQPQHF. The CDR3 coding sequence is TGTGCCAGCAGAATCGAGGGGGCCAGCAATCAGCCCCAGCATTTT.

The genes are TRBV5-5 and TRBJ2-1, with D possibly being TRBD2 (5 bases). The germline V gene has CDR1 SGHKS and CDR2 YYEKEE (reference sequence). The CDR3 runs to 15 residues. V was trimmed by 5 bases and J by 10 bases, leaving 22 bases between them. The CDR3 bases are TGTGCCAGCAGTCTTGGTCAGACTGGACTTTTAGAGCAGTTCTTC. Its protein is CASSLGQTGLLEQFF.

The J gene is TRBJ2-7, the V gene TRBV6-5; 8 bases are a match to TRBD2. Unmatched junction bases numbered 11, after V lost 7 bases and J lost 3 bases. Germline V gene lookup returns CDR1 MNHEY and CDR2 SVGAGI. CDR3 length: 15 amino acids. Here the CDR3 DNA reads TGTGCCAGCACCCTAAATATAGCGGGGCACTACGAGCAGTACTTC. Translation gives CASTLNIAGHYEQYF.

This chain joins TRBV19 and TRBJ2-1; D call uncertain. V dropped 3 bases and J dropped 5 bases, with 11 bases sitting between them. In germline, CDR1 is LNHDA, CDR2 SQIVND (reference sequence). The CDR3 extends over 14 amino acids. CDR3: CASSIVSADNEQFF. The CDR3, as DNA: TGTGCCAGTAGTATTGTCTCCGCGGACAATGAGCAGTTCTTC.